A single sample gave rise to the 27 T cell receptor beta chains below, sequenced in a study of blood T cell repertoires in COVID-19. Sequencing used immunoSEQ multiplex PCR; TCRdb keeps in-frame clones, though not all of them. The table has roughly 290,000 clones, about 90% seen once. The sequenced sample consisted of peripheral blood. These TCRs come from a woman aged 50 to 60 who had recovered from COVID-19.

The DNA of the CDR3 is TGTGCCAGCAGCTTAGACAGGGGTAGGGAGACCCAGTACTTC. It encodes CASSLDRGRETQYF. The gene calls are TRBV7-3 and TRBJ2-5, with 8 bases that match TRBD1. Per the germline V gene, CDR1 is SGHTA and CDR2 is FQGTGA. The V segment lost 2 bases and the J segment 5 bases; nucleotides outside the gene matches: 4. The CDR3 is made up of 14 amino acids.

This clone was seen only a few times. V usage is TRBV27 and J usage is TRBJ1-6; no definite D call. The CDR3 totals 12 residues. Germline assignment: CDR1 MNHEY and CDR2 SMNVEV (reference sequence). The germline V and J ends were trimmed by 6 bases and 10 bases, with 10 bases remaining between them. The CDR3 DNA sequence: TGTGCCAGCAGCTTAACGGGATCACCCCTCCACTTT. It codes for CASSLTGSPLHF.

The CDR3 loop is CASSLGTSGTGELFF. The CDR3 region has the DNA TGTGCCAGCAGCTTAGGGACTAGCGGGACCGGGGAGCTGTTTTTT. This rearrangement joins TRBV7-3 to TRBJ2-2, with 12 positions matching TRBD2. The germline V gene has CDR1 SGHTA and CDR2 FQGTGA. This CDR3 region has 15 residues. Losses at the gene ends were 2 bases for V and 5 bases for J; bases not matched to a gene: 0.

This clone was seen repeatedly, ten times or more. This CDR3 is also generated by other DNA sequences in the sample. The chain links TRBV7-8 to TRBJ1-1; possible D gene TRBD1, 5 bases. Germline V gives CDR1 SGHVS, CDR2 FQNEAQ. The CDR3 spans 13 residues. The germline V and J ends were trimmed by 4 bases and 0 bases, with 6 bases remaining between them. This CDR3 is CASSSTVNTEAFF. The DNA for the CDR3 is TGTGCCAGCAGCTCGACAGTGAACACTGAAGCTTTCTTT.

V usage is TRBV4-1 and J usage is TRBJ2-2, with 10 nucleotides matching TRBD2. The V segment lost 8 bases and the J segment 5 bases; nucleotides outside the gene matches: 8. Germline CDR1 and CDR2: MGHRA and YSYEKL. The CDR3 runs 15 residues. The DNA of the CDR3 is TGCGCCAGCCGTCAGCGGGAGGGTCGTACCGGGGAGCTGTTTTTT. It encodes CASRQREGRTGELFF.

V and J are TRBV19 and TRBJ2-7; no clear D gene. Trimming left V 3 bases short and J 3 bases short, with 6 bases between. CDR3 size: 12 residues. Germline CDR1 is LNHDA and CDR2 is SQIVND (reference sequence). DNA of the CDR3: TGTGCCAGTAGTATCCCGGGCTACGAGCAGTACTTC. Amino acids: CASSIPGYEQYF.

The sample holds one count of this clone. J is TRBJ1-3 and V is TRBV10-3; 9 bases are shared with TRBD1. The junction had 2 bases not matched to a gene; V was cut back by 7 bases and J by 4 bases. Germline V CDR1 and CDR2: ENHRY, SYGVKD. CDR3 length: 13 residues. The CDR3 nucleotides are TGTGCCATCACCGGGACAGGGGGAAACACCATATATTTT. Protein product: CAITGTGGNTIYF.

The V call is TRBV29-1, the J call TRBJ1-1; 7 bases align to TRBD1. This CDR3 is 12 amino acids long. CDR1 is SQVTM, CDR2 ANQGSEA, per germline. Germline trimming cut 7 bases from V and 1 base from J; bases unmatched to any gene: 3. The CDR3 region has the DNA TGCAGCGGGGGACAGACGAACACTGAAGCTTTCTTT. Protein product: CSGGQTNTEAFF.

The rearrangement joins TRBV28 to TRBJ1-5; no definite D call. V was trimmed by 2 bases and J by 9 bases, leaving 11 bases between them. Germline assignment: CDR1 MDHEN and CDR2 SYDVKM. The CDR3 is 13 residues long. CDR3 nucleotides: TGTGCCAGCAGTTTACTTGAGGGTTGGCCCCAGCATTTT. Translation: CASSLLEGWPQHF. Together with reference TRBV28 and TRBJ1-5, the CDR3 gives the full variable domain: DVKVTQSSRYLVKRTGEKVFLECVQDMDHENMFWYRQDPGLGLRLIYFSYDVKMKEKGDIPEGYSVSREKKERFSLILESASTNQTSMYLCASSLLEGWPQHFGDGTRLSIL.

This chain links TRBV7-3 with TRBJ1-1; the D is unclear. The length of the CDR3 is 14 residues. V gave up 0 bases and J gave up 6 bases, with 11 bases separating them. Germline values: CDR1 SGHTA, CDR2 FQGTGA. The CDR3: CASSLTQQSAEAFF. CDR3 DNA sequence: TGTGCCAGCAGCTTAACTCAACAGTCCGCTGAAGCTTTCTTT.

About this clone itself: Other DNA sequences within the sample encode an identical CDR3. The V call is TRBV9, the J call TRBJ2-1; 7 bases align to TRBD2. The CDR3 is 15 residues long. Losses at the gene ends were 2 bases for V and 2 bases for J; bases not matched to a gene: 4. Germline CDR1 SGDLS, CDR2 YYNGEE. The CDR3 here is CASSVGGGTYNEQFF. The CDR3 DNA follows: TGTGCCAGCAGCGTTGGCGGGGGAACCTACAATGAGCAGTTCTTC.

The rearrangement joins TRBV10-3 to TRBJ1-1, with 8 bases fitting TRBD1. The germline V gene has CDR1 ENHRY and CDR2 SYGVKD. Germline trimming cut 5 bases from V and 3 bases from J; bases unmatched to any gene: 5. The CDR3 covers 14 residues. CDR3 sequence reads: CAISKQGDDTEAFF. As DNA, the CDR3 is TGTGCCATCAGTAAACAGGGGGATGACACTGAAGCTTTCTTT.

In nucleotides, the CDR3 is TGTGCCTGGAGGCGCCCGGGGGTGCTAGCGGACAATACCTACGAGCAGTACTTC. This translates into CAWRRPGVLADNTYEQYF. This chain joins TRBV30 and TRBJ2-7; 7 nucleotides align to TRBD2. The ends lost 3 bases at V and 2 bases at J; junction bases unmatched: 19. The germline V gene encodes CDR1 GTSNPN and CDR2 SVGIG (reference sequence). This CDR3 is 18 amino acids long.

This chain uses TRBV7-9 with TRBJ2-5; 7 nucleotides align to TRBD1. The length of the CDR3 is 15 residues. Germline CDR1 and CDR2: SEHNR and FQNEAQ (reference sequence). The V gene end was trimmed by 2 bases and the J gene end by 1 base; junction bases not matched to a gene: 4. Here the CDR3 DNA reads TGTGCCAGCAGCTTAAGGGGGACAGTCCAAGAGACCCAGTACTTC. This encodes CASSLRGTVQETQYF.

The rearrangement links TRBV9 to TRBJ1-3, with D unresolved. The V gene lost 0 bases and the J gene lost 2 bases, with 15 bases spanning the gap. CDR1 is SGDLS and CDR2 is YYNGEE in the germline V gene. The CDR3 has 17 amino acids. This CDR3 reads CASSVASEVTPGNTIYF. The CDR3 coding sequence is TGTGCCAGCAGCGTAGCTAGTGAGGTCACCCCTGGAAACACCATATATTTT.

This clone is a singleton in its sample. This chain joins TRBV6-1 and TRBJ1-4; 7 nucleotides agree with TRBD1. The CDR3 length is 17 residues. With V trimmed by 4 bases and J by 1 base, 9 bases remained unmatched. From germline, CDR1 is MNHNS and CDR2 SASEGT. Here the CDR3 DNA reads TGTGCCAGCAGTGCGCGGGACAGCTCTAAAACTAATGAAAAACTGTTTTTT. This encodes CASSARDSSKTNEKLFF.

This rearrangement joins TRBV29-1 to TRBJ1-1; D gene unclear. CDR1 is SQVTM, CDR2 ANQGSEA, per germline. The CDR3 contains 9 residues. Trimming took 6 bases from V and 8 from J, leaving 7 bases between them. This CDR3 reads CSVEKEAFF. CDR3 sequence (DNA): TGCAGCGTGGAGAAGGAAGCTTTCTTT.

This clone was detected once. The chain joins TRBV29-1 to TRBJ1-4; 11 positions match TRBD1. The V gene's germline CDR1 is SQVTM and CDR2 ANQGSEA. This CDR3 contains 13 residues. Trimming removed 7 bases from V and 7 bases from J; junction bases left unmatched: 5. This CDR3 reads CSATGQGVEKLFF. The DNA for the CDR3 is TGCAGCGCCACGGGACAGGGGGTTGAAAAACTGTTTTTT.

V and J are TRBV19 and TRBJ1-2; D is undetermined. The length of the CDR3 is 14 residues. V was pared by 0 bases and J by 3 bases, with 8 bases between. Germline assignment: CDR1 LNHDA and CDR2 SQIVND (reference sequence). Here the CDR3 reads CASSIEGSYYGYTF. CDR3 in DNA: TGTGCCAGTAGTATAGAGGGCAGCTACTATGGCTACACCTTC.

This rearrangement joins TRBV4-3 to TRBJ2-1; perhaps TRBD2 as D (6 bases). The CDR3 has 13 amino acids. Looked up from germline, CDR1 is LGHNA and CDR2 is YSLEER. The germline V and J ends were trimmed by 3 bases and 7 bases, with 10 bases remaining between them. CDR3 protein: CASSQAGRNEQFF. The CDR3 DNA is TGCGCCAGCAGCCAGGCAGGGAGGAATGAGCAGTTCTTC.

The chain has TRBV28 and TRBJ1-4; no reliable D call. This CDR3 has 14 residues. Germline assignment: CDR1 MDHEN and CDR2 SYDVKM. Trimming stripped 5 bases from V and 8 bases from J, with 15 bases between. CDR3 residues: CASSRKSGQEKLFF. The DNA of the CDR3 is TGTGCCAGCAGTCGAAAATCTGGGCAAGAAAAACTGTTTTTT.

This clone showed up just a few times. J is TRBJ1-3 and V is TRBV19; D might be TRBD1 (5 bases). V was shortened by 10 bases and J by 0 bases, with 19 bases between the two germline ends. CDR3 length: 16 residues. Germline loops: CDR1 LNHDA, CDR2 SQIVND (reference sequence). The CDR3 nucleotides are TGTGCCACGAGGAGAACAGGAACGAGCTCTGGAAACACCATATATTTT. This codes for CATRRTGTSSGNTIYF.

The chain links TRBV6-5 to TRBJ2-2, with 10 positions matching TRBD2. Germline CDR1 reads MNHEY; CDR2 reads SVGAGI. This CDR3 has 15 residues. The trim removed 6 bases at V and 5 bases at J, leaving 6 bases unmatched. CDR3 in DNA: TGTGCCAGCAGCTTAGCGGGGGGATTGACCGGGGAGCTGTTTTTT. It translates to CASSLAGGLTGELFF.

As DNA, the CDR3 is TGCGCCAGCAGCCAACATAACATTCCCACTGAAGCTTTCTTT. It yields the protein CASSQHNIPTEAFF. The chain has TRBV4-3 and TRBJ1-1; D gene unclear. In germline, CDR1 is LGHNA, CDR2 YSLEER. The CDR3 is 14 amino acids. Trimming removed 2 bases at V and 4 bases at J, with 11 bases between.

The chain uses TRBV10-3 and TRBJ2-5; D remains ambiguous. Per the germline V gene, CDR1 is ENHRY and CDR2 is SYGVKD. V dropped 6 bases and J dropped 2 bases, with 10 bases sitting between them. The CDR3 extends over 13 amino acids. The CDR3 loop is CAISSAVQETQYF. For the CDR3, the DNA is TGTGCCATCAGCAGTGCGGTTCAAGAGACCCAGTACTTC.

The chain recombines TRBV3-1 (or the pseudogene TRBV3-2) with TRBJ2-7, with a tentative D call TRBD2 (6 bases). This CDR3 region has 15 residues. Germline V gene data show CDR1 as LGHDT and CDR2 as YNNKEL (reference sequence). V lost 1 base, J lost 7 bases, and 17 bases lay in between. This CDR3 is CASSQGPLASEEQYF. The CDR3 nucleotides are TGTGCCAGCAGCCAAGGACCACTAGCCTCGGAGGAGCAGTACTTC.

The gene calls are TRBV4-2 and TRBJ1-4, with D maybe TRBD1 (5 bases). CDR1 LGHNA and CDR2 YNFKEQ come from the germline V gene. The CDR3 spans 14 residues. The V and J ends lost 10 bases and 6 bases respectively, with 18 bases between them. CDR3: CAIKPTPGDEKLFF. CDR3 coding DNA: TGTGCCATCAAACCGACGCCGGGGGATGAAAAACTGTTTTTT.